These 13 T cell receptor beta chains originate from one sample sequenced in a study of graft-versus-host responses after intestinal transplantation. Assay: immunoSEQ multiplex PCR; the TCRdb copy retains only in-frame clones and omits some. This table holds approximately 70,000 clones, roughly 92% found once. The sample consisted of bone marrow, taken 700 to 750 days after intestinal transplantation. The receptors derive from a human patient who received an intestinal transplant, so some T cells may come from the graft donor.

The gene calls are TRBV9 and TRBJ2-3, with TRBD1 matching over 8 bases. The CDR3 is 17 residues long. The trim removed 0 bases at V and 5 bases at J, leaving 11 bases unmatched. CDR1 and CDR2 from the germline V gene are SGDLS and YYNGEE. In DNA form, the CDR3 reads TGTGCCAGCAGCGTAGGGATGGACAGGGCTTTTCAAGATACGCAGTATTTT. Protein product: CASSVGMDRAFQDTQYF. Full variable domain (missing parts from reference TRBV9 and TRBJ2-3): DSGVTQTPKHLITATGQRVTLRCSPRSGDLSVYWYQQSLDQGLQFLIQYYNGEERAKGNILERFSAQQFPDLHSELNLSSLELGDSALYFCASSVGMDRAFQDTQYFGPGTRLTVL.

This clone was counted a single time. CDR3 loop: CASSPAKGVSYNEQFF. The CDR3 DNA reads TGTGCCAGCAGCCCAGCGAAAGGGGTCTCCTACAATGAGCAGTTCTTC. The chain is built from TRBV7-9 and TRBJ2-1, with TRBD1 as a possible D gene (5 bases). CDR1 is SEHNR and CDR2 is FQNEAQ in the germline V gene (reference sequence). Deletions cut 5 bases from V and 0 bases from J, with 14 bases between. The CDR3 has 16 residues.

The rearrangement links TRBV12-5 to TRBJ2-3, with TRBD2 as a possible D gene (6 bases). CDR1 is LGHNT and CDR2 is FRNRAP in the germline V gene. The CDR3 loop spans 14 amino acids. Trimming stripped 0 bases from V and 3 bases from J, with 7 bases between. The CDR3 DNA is TGTGCTAGTGGTTTGGTGGGAGGAACAGATACGCAGTATTTT. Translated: CASGLVGGTDTQYF.

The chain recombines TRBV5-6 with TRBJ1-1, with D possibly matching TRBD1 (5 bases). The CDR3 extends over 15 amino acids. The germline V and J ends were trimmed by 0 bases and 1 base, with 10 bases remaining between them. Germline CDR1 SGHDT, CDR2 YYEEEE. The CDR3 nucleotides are TGTGCCAGCAGCTTGGCAGGGCCTAGGAACACTGAAGCTTTCTTT. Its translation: CASSLAGPRNTEAFF.

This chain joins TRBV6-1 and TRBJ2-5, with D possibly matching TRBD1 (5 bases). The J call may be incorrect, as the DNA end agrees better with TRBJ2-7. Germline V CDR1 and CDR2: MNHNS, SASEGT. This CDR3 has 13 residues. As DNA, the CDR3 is TGTGCCAGCGTCAGGGCAGTAAGGGACGAGCAGTACTTC. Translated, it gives CASVRAVRDEQYF.

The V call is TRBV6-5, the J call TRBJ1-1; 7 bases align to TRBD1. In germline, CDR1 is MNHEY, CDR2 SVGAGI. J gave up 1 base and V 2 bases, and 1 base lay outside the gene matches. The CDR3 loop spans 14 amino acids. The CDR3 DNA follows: TGTGCCAGCAGTTACGGGACAGCGAACACTGAAGCTTTCTTT. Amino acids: CASSYGTANTEAFF.

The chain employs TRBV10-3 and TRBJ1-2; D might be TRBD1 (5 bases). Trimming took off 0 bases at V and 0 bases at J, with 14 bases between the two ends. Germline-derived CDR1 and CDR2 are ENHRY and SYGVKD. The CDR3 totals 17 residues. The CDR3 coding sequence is TGTGCCATCAGTGAGTCGATAGGCAGGGCCTCTAACTATGGCTACACCTTC. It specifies CAISESIGRASNYGYTF.

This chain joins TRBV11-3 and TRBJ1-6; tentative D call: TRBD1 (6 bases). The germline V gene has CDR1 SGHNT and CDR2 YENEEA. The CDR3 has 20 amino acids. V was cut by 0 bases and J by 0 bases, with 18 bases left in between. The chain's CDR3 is CASSLDPRGAVNSYNSPLHF. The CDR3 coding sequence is TGTGCCAGCAGCTTAGATCCGAGGGGGGCTGTGAACTCCTATAATTCACCCCTCCACTTT.

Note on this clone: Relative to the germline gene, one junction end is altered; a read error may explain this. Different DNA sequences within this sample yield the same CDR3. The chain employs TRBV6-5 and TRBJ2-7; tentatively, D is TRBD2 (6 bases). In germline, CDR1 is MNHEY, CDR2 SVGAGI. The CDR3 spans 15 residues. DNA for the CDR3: TGTGCCAGCAGTTACTCGATCGGCGGGACCTACGAGCAGTATTTC. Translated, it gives CASSYSIGGTYEQYF.

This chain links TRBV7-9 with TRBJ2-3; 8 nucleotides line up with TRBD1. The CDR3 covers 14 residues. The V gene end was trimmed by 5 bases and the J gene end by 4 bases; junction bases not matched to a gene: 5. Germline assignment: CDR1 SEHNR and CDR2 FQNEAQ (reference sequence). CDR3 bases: TGTGCCAGCAGCCAGGGACAGGTCCCAGATACGCAGTATTTT. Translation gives CASSQGQVPDTQYF.

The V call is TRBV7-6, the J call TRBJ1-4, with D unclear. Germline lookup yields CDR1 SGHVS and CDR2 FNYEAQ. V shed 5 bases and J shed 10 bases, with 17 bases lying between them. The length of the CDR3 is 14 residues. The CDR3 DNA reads TGTGCCAGCAGCCTCGGATGGACGGGTGGAAAACTGTTTTTT. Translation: CASSLGWTGGKLFF.

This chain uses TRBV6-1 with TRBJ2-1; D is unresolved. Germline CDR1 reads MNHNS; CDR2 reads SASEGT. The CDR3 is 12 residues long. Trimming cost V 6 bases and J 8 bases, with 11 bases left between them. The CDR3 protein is CASSSPGHEQFF. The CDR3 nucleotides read TGTGCCAGCAGCTCTCCAGGACATGAGCAGTTCTTC.

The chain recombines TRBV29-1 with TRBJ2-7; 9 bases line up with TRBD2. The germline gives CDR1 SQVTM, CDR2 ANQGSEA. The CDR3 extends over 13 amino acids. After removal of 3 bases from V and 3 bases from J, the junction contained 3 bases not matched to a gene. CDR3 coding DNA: TGCAGCGTTGATGGCGGGGGGGACTACGAGCAGTACTTC. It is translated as CSVDGGGDYEQYF.